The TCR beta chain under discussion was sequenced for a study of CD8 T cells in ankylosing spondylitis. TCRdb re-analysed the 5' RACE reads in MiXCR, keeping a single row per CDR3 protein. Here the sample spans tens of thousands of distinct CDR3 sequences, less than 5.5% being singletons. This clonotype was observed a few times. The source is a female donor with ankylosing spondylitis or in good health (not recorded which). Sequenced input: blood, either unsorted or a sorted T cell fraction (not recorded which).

The CDR3 nucleotides are TGTGCCAGCAGCGGGCAAGTGGGGACTAGCACAGATACGCAGTATTTT. Residues: CASSGQVGTSTDTQYF. The V call is TRBV9, the J call TRBJ2-3; a weak D match, TRBD2 (6 bases). CDR1 and CDR2 (germline): SGDLS, YYNGEE. V was shortened by 3 bases and J by 0 bases, with 14 bases between the two germline ends. The CDR3 has 16 residues.